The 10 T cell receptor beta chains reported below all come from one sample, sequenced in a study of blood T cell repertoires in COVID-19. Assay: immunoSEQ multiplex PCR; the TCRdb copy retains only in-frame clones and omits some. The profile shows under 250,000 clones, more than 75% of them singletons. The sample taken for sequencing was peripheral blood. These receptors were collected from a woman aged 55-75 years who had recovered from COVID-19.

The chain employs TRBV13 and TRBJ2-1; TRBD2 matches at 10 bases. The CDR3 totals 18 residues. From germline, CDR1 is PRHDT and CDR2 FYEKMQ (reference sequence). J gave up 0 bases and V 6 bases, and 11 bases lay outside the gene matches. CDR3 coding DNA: TGTGCCAGCAGGGCTCTAGCGGGGGCTTCCAGCTCCTACAATGAGCAGTTCTTC. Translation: CASRALAGASSSYNEQFF.

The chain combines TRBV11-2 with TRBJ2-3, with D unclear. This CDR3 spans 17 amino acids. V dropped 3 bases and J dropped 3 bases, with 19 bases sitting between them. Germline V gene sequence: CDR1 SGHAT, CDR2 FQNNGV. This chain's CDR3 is CASSFSGRAITTDTQYF. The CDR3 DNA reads TGTGCCAGCAGCTTCTCAGGCAGAGCCATTACGACAGATACGCAGTATTTT.

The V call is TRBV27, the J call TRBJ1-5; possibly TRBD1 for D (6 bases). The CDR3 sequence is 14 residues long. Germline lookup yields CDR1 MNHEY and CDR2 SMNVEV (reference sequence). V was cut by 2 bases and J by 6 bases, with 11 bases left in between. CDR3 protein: CASSLIGDTQPQHF. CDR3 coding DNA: TGTGCCAGCAGTTTAATAGGGGACACTCAGCCCCAGCATTTT.

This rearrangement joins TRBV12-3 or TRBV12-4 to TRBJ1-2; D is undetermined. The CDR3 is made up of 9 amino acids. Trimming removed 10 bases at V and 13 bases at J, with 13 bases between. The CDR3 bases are TGTGCCACTGAATGGGCTTCCACCTTC. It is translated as CATEWASTF.

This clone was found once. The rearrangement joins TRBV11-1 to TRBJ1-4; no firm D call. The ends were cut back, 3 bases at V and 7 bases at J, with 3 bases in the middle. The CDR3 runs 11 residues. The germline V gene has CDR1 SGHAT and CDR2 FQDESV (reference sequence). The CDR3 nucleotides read TGTGCCAGCAGCTTCTCTGAAAAACTGTTTTTT. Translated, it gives CASSFSEKLFF.

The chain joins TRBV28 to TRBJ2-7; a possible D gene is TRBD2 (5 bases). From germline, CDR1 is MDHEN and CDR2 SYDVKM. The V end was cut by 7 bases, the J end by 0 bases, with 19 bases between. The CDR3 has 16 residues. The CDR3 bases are TGTGCCAGCACGGCCCCCGGGGTGCTCGTCTCCTACGAGCAGTACTTC. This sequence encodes CASTAPGVLVSYEQYF.

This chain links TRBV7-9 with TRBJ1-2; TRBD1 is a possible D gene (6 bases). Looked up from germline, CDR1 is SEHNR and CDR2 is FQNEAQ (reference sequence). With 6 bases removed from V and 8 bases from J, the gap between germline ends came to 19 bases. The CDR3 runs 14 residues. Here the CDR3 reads CASSSGQPLEGYTF. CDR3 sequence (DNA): TGTGCCAGCAGTTCCGGACAGCCCCTGGAAGGCTACACCTTC.

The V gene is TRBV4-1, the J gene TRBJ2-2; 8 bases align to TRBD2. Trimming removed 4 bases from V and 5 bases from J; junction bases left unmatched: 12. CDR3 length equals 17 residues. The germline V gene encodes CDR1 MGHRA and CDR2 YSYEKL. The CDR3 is CASSPVWSGGGTGELFF. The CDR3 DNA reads TGCGCCAGCAGCCCCGTTTGGAGCGGGGGCGGGACCGGGGAGCTGTTTTTT.

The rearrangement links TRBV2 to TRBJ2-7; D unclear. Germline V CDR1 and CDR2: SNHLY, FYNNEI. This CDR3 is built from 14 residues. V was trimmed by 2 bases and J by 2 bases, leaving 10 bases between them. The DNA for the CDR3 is TGTGCCAGCAGTGAAACGGTCGTCCCCTACGAGCAGTACTTC. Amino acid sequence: CASSETVVPYEQYF.

The CDR3 DNA follows: TGTGCCAGCAGCTTAGGCGGCCAGCCCCAGCATTTT. This encodes CASSLGGQPQHF. The chain employs TRBV7-8 and TRBJ1-5, with D hard to call. The CDR3 has 12 residues. V shed 1 base and J shed 7 bases, with 5 bases lying between them. The germline V gene has CDR1 SGHVS and CDR2 FQNEAQ.